The clone carrying this TCR beta chain has more than one count but fewer than ten. The target antigen is unknown. Every bit of the isolated RNA underwent reverse transcription, so sequencing read expressed TCRB transcripts. Sequenced by immunoSEQ multiplex PCR; TCRdb stores in-frame clones only, minus some. The repertoire holds some 360,000 clones, with 20% as singletons. About 120 mL of blood, on average, came from one heparinised draw per donor. V trimming: 2 bases; J trimming: 7 bases; junction bases outside the gene matches: 6. This CDR3 is built from 13 residues. Germline CDR1 and CDR2: SGHRS and YFSETQ. The data are from a study of beta chain features in type 1 diabetes. About the research overall: Across all samples, 100 million to 130 million sorted cells were examined.

Study observations and caveats: TCRB CDR3s from Type 1 diabetes patients were moderately but significantly shorter in all four CD4+ subsets.

This chain connects TRBV5-1 to TRBJ2-7; 7 nucleotides agree with TRBD1. This clonotype was sampled from a woman aged 18 to 35 in good health. Material: naive CD4+ T cells from blood. This CDR3 is CASSFEGAQEQYF. CDR3 bases: TGCGCCAGCAGCTTTGAGGGGGCTCAGGAGCAGTACTTC.